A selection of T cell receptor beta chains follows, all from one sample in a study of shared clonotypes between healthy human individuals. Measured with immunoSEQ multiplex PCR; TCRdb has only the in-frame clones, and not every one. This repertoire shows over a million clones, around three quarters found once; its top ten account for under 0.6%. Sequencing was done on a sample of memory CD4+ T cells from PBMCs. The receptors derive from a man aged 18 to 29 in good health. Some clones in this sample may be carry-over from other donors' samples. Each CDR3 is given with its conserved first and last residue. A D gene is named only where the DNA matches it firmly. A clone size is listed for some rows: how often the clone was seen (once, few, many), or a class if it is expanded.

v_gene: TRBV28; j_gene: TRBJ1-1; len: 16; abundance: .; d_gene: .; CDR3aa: CASSSLRGTDGTEAFF; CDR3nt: TGTGCCAGCAGCTCTCTAAGAGGCACGGACGGCACTGAAGCTTTCTTT
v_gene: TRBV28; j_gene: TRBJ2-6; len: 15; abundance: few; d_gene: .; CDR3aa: CASSFLGSGANVLTF; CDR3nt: TGTGCCAGCAGTTTTTTGGGTTCTGGGGCCAACGTCCTGACTTTC
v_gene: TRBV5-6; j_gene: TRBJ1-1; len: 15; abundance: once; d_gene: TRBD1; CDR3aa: CASSLAGAGGMGAFF; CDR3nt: TGTGCCAGCAGCTTGGCCGGGGCAGGGGGCATGGGTGCTTTCTTT
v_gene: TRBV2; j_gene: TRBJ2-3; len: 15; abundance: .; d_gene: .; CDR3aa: CASSVPGLGTDTQYF; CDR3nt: TGTGCCAGCAGTGTGCCGGGGCTGGGCACAGATACGCAGTATTTT
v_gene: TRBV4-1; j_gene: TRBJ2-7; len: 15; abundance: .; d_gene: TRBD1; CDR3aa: CASSQPGQGQGEQYF; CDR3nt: TGCGCCAGCAGCCAGCCTGGACAGGGGCAAGGAGAGCAGTACTTC
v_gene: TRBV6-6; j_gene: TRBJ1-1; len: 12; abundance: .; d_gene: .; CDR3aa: CASSPGNTEAFF; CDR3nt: TGTGCCAGCAGCCCGGGGAACACTGAAGCCTTCTTT
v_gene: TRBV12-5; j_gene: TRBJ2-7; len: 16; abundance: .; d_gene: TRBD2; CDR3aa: CASGLALAGGPYEQYF; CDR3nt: TGTGCTAGTGGTTTGGCACTAGCGGGAGGGCCCTACGAGCAGTACTTC
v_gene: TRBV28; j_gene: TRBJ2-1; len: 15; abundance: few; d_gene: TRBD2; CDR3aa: CASSSVRLAGVEQFF; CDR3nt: TGTGCCAGCAGTAGCGTGAGACTAGCGGGAGTCGAGCAGTTCTTC
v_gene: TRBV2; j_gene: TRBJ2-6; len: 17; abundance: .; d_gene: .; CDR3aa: CASSGGGRSSGANVLTF; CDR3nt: TGTGCCAGCAGTGGAGGGGGACGATCCTCTGGGGCCAACGTCCTGACTTTC
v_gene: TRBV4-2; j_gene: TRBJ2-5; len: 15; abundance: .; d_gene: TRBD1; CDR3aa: CASSQGQGEERAQYF; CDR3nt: TGTGCCAGCAGCCAGGGACAGGGGGAGGAGAGGGCCCAGTACTTC
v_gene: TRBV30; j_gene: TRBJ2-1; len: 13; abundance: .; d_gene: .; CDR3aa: CAWSATLGNEQFF; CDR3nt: TGTGCCTGGAGCGCCACATTAGGCAATGAGCAGTTCTTC
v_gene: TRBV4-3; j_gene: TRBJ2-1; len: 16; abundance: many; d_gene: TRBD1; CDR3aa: CASSQYRTGGLNEQFF; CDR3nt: TGCGCCAGCAGCCAATATAGGACAGGGGGCCTCAATGAGCAGTTCTTC
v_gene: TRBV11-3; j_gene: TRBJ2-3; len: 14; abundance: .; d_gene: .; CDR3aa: CASSLDRAQDTQYF; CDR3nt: TGTGCCAGCAGCTTAGATAGGGCACAGGACACGCAGTATTTT
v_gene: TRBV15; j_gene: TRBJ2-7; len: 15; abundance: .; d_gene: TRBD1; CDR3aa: CATSRVDRDSYEQYF; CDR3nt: TGTGCCACCAGCAGGGTGGACAGGGACTCCTACGAGCAGTACTTC
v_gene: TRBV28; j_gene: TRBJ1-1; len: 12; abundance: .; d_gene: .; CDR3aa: CASSFRTDAAFF; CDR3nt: TGTGCCAGCAGTTTCCGCACAGATGCCGCTTTCTTT
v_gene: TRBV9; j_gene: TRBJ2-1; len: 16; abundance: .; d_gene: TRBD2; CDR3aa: CASSGRTSGSYNEQFF; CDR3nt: TGTGCCAGCAGCGGCCGGACTAGCGGTTCCTACAATGAGCAGTTCTTC
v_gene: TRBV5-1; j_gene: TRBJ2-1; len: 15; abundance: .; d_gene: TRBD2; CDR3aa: CASSRTSGAYNEQFF; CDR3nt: TGCGCCAGCAGCAGAACTAGCGGGGCATACAATGAGCAGTTCTTC
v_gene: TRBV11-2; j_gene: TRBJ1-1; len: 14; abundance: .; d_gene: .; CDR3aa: CASSSPLRNTEAFF; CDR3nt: TGTGCCAGCAGCTCACCACTGAGGAACACTGAAGCTTTCTTT
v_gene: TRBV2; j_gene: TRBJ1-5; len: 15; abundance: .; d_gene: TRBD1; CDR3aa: CASRTPGQNNQPQHF; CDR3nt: TGTGCCAGCAGAACACCGGGACAGAACAATCAGCCCCAGCATTTT
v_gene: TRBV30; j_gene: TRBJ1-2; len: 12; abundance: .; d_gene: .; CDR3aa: CAWSLDTDGYTF; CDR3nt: TGTGCCTGGAGTCTTGACACTGATGGCTACACCTTC
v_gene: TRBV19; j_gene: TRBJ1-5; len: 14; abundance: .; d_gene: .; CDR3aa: CASSVWAADQPQHF; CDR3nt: TGTGCCAGCTCCGTTTGGGCGGCTGATCAGCCCCAGCATTTT
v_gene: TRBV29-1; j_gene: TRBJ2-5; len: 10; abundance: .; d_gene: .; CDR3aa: CSVAQGTQYF; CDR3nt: TGCAGCGTTGCTCAGGGGACCCAGTACTTC
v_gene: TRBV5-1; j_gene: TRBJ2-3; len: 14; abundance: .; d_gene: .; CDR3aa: CASSLGGFTDTQYF; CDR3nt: TGCGCCAGCAGCTTGGGGGGGTTTACAGATACGCAGTATTTT
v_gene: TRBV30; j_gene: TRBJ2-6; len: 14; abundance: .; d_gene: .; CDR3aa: CAWSVSLQGVGLTF; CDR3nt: TGTGCCTGGAGTGTCTCCCTGCAGGGTGTAGGCCTGACTTTC
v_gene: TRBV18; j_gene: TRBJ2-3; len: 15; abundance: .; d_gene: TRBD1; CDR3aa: CASSRDRQYTDTQYF; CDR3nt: TGTGCCAGCTCAAGGGACAGGCAATACACAGATACGCAGTATTTT
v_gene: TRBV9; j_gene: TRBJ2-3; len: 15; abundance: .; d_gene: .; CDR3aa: CASSQKTPGTDTQYF; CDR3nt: TGTGCCAGCAGCCAGAAAACGCCCGGCACAGATACGCAGTATTTT
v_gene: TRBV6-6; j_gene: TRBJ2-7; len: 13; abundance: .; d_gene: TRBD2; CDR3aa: CASKGLAGYEQYF; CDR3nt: TGTGCCAGCAAGGGGCTAGCGGGTTACGAGCAGTACTTC
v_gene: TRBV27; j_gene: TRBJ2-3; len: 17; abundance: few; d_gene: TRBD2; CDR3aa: CASRLAGGQPSTDTQYF; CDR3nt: TGTGCCAGCAGACTAGCGGGAGGGCAGCCTTCAACAGATACGCAGTATTTT
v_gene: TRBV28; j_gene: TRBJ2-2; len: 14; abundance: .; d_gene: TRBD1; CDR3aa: CASHQGAGTGELFF; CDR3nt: TGTGCCAGCCATCAGGGGGCTGGGACCGGGGAGCTGTTTTTT
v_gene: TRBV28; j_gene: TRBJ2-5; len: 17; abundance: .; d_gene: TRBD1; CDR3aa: CASSLPRDRTPEETQYF; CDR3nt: TGTGCCAGCAGTTTACCGCGGGACAGGACTCCAGAAGAGACCCAGTACTTC
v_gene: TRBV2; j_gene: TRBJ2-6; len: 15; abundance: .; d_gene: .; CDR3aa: CASSEPGSGANVLTF; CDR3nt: TGTGCCAGCAGTGAGCCGGGGTCTGGGGCCAACGTCCTGACTTTC
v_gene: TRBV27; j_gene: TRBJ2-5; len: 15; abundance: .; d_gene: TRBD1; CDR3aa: CASSIHWTGEATQYF; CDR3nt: TGTGCCAGCAGTATTCATTGGACAGGGGAGGCGACCCAGTACTTC
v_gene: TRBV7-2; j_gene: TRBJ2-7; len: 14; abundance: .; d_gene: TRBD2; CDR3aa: CASSPGLALYEQYF; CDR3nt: TGTGCCAGCAGCCCGGGACTAGCGTTATACGAGCAGTACTTC
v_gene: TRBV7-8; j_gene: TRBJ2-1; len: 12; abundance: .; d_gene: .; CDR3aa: CASSLAGGSLFF; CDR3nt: TGTGCCAGCAGCTTAGCGGGGGGAAGTCTGTTCTTC
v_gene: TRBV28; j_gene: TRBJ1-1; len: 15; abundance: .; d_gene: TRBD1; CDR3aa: CASSLPRDSGTEAFF; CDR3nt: TGTGCCAGCAGTTTACCCCGGGACAGCGGCACTGAAGCTTTCTTT
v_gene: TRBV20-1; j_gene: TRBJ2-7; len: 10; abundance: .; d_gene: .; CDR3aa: CSALADEQYF; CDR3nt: TGCAGTGCTTTAGCAGACGAGCAGTACTTC
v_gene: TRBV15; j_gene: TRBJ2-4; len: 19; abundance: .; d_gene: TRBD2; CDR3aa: CATSRGNSGSRVAKNIQYF; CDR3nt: TGTGCCACCAGCAGAGGAAATAGCGGGAGCCGGGTAGCCAAAAACATTCAGTACTTC
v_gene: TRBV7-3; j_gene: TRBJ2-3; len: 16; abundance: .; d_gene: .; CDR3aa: CASSLTLGAGTDTQYF; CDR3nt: TGTGCCAGCAGCTTAACGCTCGGGGCGGGGACAGATACGCAGTATTTT
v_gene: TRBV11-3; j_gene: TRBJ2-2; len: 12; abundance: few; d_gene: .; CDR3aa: CASSLVAGELFF; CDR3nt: TGTGCCAGCAGCTTGGTAGCCGGGGAGCTGTTTTTT
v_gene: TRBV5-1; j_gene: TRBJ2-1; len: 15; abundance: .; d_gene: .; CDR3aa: CASSLGGSTYNEQFF; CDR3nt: TGCGCCAGCAGCTTGGGTGGGTCAACCTACAATGAGCAGTTCTTC
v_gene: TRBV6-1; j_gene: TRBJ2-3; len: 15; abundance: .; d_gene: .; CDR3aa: CASSGPRQSTDTQYF; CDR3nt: TGTGCCAGCAGTGGACCTCGACAGAGCACAGATACGCAGTATTTT